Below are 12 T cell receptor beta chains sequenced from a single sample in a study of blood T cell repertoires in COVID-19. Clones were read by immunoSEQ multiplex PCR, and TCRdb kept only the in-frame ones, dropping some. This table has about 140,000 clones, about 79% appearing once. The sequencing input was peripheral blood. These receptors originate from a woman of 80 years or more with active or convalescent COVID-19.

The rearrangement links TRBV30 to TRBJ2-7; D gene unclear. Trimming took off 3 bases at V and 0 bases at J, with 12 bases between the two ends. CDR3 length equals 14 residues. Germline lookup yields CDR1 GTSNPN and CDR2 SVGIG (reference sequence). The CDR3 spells CAWRGLSFSYEQYF. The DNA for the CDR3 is TGTGCCTGGAGGGGCCTCAGTTTCTCCTACGAGCAGTACTTC.

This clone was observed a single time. The CDR3 DNA reads as TGTGCCAGCAGCTTAGCGCTGAGGGGGCACGACGAGCAGTACTTC. Encoded protein: CASSLALRGHDEQYF. The genes are TRBV7-8 and TRBJ2-7, with 7 bases identical to TRBD1. The CDR3 has 15 residues. The V and J ends lost 0 bases and 5 bases, in that order; junction bases with no gene match: 7. The V gene's germline CDR1 is SGHVS and CDR2 FQNEAQ.

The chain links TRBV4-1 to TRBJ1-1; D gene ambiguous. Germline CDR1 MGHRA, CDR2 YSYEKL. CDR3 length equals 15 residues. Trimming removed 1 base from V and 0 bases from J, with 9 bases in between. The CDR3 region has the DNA TGCGCCAGCAGCCAAGTTCACACCTTGAACACTGAAGCTTTCTTT. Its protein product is CASSQVHTLNTEAFF.

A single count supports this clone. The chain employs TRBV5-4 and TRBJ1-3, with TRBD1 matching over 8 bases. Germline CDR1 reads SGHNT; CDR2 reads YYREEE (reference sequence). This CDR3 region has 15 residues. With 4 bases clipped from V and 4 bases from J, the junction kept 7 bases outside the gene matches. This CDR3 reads CASSTQGTGGNTIYF. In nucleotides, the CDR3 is TGTGCCAGCAGCACCCAGGGGACAGGAGGAAACACCATATATTTT.

This chain's CDR3 is CASSVTGGNQPQHF. The DNA for the CDR3 is TGTGCCAGTAGTGTTACAGGGGGAAATCAGCCCCAGCATTTT. The chain links TRBV19 to TRBJ1-5; 8 positions agree with TRBD1. After removal of 5 bases from V and 4 bases from J, the junction contained 4 bases not matched to a gene. Looked up from germline, CDR1 is LNHDA and CDR2 is SQIVND (reference sequence). This CDR3 region has 14 residues.

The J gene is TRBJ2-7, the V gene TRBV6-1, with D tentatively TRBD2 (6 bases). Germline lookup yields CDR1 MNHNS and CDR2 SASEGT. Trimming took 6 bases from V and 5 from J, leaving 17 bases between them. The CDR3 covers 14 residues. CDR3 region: CASSRLEGRHEQYF. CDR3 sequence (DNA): TGTGCCAGCAGCCGTCTGGAGGGGAGGCACGAGCAGTACTTC.

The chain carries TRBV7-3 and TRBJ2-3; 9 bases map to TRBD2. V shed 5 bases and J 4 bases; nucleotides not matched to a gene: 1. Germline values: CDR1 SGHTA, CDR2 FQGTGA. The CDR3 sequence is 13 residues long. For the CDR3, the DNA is TGTGCCAGCAGCGTAGCGGGGGCAGATACGCAGTATTTT. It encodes CASSVAGADTQYF.

The CDR3: CASSYPRDSGGRHTGELFF. Here the CDR3 DNA reads TGTGCCAGCAGTTACCCAAGGGATAGCGGGGGCCGACACACCGGGGAGCTGTTTTTT. The chain is built from TRBV6-2 or TRBV6-3 and TRBJ2-2, with 9 bases aligning to TRBD2. Unmatched junction bases numbered 13, after V lost 2 bases and J lost 3 bases. The length of the CDR3 is 19 residues. Germline CDR1 is MNHEY and CDR2 is SVGEGT.

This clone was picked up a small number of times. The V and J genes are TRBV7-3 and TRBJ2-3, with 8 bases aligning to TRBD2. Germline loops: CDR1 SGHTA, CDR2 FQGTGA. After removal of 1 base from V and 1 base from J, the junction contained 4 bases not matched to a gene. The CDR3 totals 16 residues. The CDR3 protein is CASSLSPAGGTDTQYF. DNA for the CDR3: TGTGCCAGCAGCTTAAGTCCAGCGGGGGGCACAGATACGCAGTATTTT. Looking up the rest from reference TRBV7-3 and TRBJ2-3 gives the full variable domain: GAGVSQTPSNKVTEKGKYVELRCDPISGHTALYWYRQSLGQGPEFLIYFQGTGAADDSGLPNDRFFAVRPEGSVSTLKIQRTERGDSAVYLCASSLSPAGGTDTQYFGPGTRLTVL.

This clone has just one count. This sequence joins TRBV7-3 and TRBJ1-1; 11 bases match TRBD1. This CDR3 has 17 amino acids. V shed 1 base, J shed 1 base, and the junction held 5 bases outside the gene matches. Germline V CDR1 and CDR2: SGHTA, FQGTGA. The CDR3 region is CASSLMGTGGRNTEAFF. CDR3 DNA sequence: TGTGCCAGCAGCTTAATGGGGACAGGGGGTAGGAACACTGAAGCTTTCTTT. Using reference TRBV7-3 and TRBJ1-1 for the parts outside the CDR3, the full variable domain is GAGVSQTPSNKVTEKGKYVELRCDPISGHTALYWYRQSLGQGPEFLIYFQGTGAADDSGLPNDRFFAVRPEGSVSTLKIQRTERGDSAVYLCASSLMGTGGRNTEAFFGQGTRLTVV.

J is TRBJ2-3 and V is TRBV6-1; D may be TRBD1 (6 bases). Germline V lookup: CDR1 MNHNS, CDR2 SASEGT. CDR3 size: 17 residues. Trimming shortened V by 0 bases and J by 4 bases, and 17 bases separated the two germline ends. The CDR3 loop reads CASSEAHLGAQSDTQYF. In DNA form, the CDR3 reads TGTGCCAGCAGTGAAGCCCACCTGGGGGCGCAATCAGATACGCAGTATTTT.

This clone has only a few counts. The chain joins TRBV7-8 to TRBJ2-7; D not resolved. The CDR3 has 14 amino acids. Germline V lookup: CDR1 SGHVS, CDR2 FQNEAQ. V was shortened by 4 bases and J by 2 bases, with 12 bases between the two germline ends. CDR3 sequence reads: CASSSTASPYEQYF. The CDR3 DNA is TGTGCCAGCAGCTCCACCGCGTCGCCCTACGAGCAGTACTTC.